Given below is one TCR beta chain in context. With a much larger clone just one base away, this may be a read error. This sample was taken from a study of blood T cells in healthy people across ages. Combining a sample-barcoded 5' primer with a J-beta primer mix, a second PCR ran for roughly 7 to 12 cycles. TCRdb itself ran the 5' RACE reads through MiXCR, one entry per CDR3 protein. This sample has under 2 million distinct CDR3 sequences, with almost 35% found just once. CDR1 and CDR2 from the germline V gene are MGHRA and YSYEKL. V was trimmed by 5 bases and J by 7 bases, leaving 16 bases between them. The CDR3 has 14 amino acids.

The receptor was isolated from a woman under 40 in good health. The chain combines TRBV4-1 with TRBJ2-3; D is possibly TRBD2 (6 bases). Sequenced input: blood. For the CDR3, the DNA is TGCGCCAGCAGCACCCCCCAGGGAGGAAATACGCAGTATTTT. As protein: CASSTPQGGNTQYF.